What follows describes a single T cell receptor (beta chain). As yet, its antigen is unknown. The sample belongs to a study of graft-versus-host responses after intestinal transplantation. The CDR3 totals 15 residues. The ends were cut back, 9 bases at V and 7 bases at J, with 21 bases in the middle. Germline V gene lookup returns CDR1 LNHDA and CDR2 SQIVND (reference sequence). Method: immunoSEQ multiplex PCR; TCRdb's copy keeps in-frame clones and lacks some. Seen here are over 100,000 clones, 80% to 95% observed once, and the top ten hold about 0.11%. This receptor was taken from a human donor who received an intestinal transplant. The chain has TRBV19 and TRBJ2-2; D is possibly TRBD1 (7 bases). The specimen comprised unstimulated CD4+ T cells sorted from spleen or lymph node cells, sampled before intestinal transplant. This chain's CDR3 is CASYWRGQSNGELFF. CDR3 nucleotide sequence: TGTGCCAGCTATTGGAGGGGACAGTCGAACGGGGAGCTGTTTTTT.